Reported below is one T cell receptor beta chain. The antigen is undetermined. The entry originates in a study of OX40 agonist ivuxolimab in advanced cancers. Study in general: The drug used for patients, ivuxolimab, was an agonistic anti-OX40 (CD134) antibody. Study observations and caveats: Clones of CD4+ and CD8+ blood T cells grew by week 6 at doses of 0.1 to 3.0 mg/kg. In CD8+ T cells, expanded clones were on average more numerous than in CD4+.

The repertoire was sequenced with immunoSEQ multiplex PCR; TCRdb's copy has only in-frame clones and lacks some. Among some 19,000 clones listed, 83% were seen once. This CDR3 has 13 amino acids. V was shortened by 2 bases and J by 6 bases, with 10 bases between the two germline ends. Germline V gene lookup returns CDR1 MNHEY and CDR2 SMNVEV (reference sequence). People who had autoimmune disease history or systemic immunosuppression were excluded. The origin of this receptor is an adult with an advanced solid tumor such as melanoma, head and neck, liver or kidney cancer. This specimen consisted of CD4+ or CD8+ T cells sorted from blood, obtained in a trial of the OX40 agonist ivuxolimab. The chain is built from TRBV27 and TRBJ1-2; D uncertain. CDR3 in DNA: TGTGCCAGCAGTTTACGCGGAGCTGATGGCTACACCTTC. Translation: CASSLRGADGYTF.